This TCR beta chain is from a study of blood T cells in healthy people across ages. Trimming stripped 8 bases from V and 6 bases from J, with 17 bases between. This CDR3 comprises 14 residues. Whole-study results and caveats: The diversity estimates, figures obtained from one million T cells, were considered underestimates.

As for this clonotype: The antigen is not known.

For the second PCR, which ran for roughly 6 to 12 cycles, a sample-barcoded 5' primer and a J-beta primer mix were used. Via MiXCR, TCRdb re-called the 5' RACE reads, giving one row per CDR3 protein. The table records 780,000 or so distinct CDR3 sequences, roughly 25% of them present only once. Staff drew roughly 10 milliliters of peripheral blood from each donor. In addition, the sample was reused for a study of T cells of mothers and their children. From that paper: The shaping of TCR recombination output by thymic selection is similar in related and unrelated pairs.

The sequencing input was blood. The chain joins TRBV12-3 or TRBV12-4 to TRBJ2-1, with D unclear. This clonotype was sampled from a boy between 10 and 17 years old in good health. In DNA, the CDR3 is TGTGCCAGCGCAAGTTACCCAGCCGGCAATGAGCAGTTCTTC. Amino acids: CASASYPAGNEQFF.